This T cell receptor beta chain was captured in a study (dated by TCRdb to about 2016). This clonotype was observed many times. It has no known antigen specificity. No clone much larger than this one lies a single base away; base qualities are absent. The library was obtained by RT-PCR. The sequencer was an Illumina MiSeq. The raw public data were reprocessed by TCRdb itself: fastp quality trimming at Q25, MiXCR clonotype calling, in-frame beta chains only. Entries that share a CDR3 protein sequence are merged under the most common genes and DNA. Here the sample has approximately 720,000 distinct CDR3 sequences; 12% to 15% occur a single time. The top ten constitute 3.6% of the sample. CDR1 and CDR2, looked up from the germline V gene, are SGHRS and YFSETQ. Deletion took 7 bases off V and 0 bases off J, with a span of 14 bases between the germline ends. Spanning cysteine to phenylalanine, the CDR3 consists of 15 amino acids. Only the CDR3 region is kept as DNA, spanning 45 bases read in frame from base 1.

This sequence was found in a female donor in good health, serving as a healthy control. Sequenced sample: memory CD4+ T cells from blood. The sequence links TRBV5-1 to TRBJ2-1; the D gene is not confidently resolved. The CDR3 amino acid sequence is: CASFPDGNSYNEQFF. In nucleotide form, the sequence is TGCGCCAGCTTTCCGGACGGAAACTCCTACAATGAGCAGTTCTTC. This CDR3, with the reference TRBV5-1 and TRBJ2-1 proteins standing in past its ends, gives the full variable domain KAGVTQTPRYLIKTRGQQVTLSCSPISGHRSVSWYQQTPGQGLQFLFEYFSETQRNKGNFPGRFSGRQFSNSRSEMNVSTLELGDSALYLCASFPDGNSYNEQFFGPGTRLTVL.